These T cell receptor beta chains were read from a single sample in a study of cytomegalovirus exposure and HLA in healthy donors. Libraries were prepared by immunoSEQ multiplex PCR; TCRdb keeps only in-frame clonotypes and omits some of them. The table shows over 200,000 clones, with approximately 80% occurring only once. Source material: PBMCs. The receptor set was obtained from a male donor in good health and CMV-seronegative. Both conserved end residues are part of each CDR3. A D gene is named only where the DNA matches it firmly. Not every row has a clone size; where given, it reads once, few, many or a size class.

v_call: TRBV10-2
clone_size: NA
d_call: NA
j_call: TRBJ2-7
cdr3_aa: CASTPWTSDSYEQYF
cdr3_nt: TGCGCCAGCACGCCATGGACATCAGACTCCTACGAGCAGTACTTC

v_call: TRBV19
clone_size: NA
d_call: NA
j_call: TRBJ2-7
cdr3_aa: CASSIVGQHYEQYF
cdr3_nt: TGTGCCAGTAGTATTGTTGGACAGCACTACGAGCAGTACTTC

v_call: TRBV5-1
clone_size: NA
d_call: NA
j_call: TRBJ2-5
cdr3_aa: CASSHAGETQYF
cdr3_nt: TGCGCCAGCAGTCACGCCGGGGAGACCCAGTACTTC

v_call: TRBV6-1
clone_size: NA
d_call: NA
j_call: TRBJ2-5
cdr3_aa: CASSRDEETQYF
cdr3_nt: TGTGCCAGCTCCCGGGATGAGGAGACCCAGTACTTC

v_call: TRBV7-6
clone_size: NA
d_call: NA
j_call: TRBJ2-5
cdr3_aa: CASSLVGGREETQYF
cdr3_nt: TGTGCCAGCAGCTTAGTCGGGGGTAGGGAAGAGACCCAGTACTTC

v_call: TRBV5-5
clone_size: NA
d_call: NA
j_call: TRBJ1-1
cdr3_aa: CASSSGPGGNTEAFF
cdr3_nt: TGTGCCAGCAGCTCAGGACCTGGAGGGAACACTGAAGCTTTCTTT

v_call: TRBV4-1
clone_size: NA
d_call: NA
j_call: TRBJ1-5
cdr3_aa: CASSQGDYSNQPQHF
cdr3_nt: TGCGCCAGCAGCCAAGGAGATTATAGCAATCAGCCCCAGCATTTT

v_call: TRBV19
clone_size: NA
d_call: NA
j_call: TRBJ2-3
cdr3_aa: CASSTPSTVGPHTDTQYF
cdr3_nt: TGTGCCAGTAGTACTCCCTCCACAGTCGGCCCACACACAGATACGCAGTATTTT

v_call: TRBV2
clone_size: NA
d_call: NA
j_call: TRBJ2-2
cdr3_aa: CASSEQGNTGELFF
cdr3_nt: TGTGCCAGCAGTGAACAGGGGAACACCGGGGAGCTGTTTTTT

v_call: TRBV19
clone_size: few
d_call: NA
j_call: TRBJ1-4
cdr3_aa: CASRMRQATNEKLFF
cdr3_nt: TGTGCCAGTAGAATGCGACAGGCAACTAATGAAAAACTGTTTTTT

v_call: TRBV23-1
clone_size: NA
d_call: NA
j_call: TRBJ2-7
cdr3_aa: CASSLTGEYYEQYF
cdr3_nt: TGCGCCAGCAGTCTCACGGGGGAGTACTACGAGCAGTACTTC

v_call: TRBV4-1
clone_size: NA
d_call: NA
j_call: TRBJ1-1
cdr3_aa: CASRTTRTQNTEAFF
cdr3_nt: TGCGCCAGCAGGACAACTAGAACACAGAACACTGAAGCTTTCTTT

v_call: TRBV29-1
clone_size: NA
d_call: TRBD1
j_call: TRBJ2-4
cdr3_aa: CSVEGRVWGQKNIQYF
cdr3_nt: TGCAGCGTTGAAGGGCGGGTTTGGGGACAGAAAAACATTCAGTACTTC

v_call: TRBV2
clone_size: NA
d_call: NA
j_call: TRBJ2-7
cdr3_aa: CSGTSFGGSYEQYF
cdr3_nt: TGCTCCGGGACTTCCTTCGGAGGCTCCTACGAGCAGTACTTC

v_call: TRBV7-2
clone_size: NA
d_call: NA
j_call: TRBJ1-2
cdr3_aa: CASSTPDRYYGYTF
cdr3_nt: TGTGCCAGCAGCACTCCCGACAGGTACTATGGCTACACCTTC

v_call: TRBV7-9
clone_size: NA
d_call: TRBD2
j_call: TRBJ2-5
cdr3_aa: CASSTLAGDAKTQYF
cdr3_nt: TGTGCCAGCAGCACCTTAGCGGGAGACGCGAAGACCCAGTACTTC

v_call: TRBV15
clone_size: once
d_call: NA
j_call: TRBJ1-3
cdr3_aa: CATSRGRQAEGNTIYF
cdr3_nt: TGTGCCACCAGCAGGGGTCGACAGGCGGAGGGAAACACCATATATTTT

v_call: TRBV5-1
clone_size: NA
d_call: NA
j_call: TRBJ2-7
cdr3_aa: CASSTGTYEQYF
cdr3_nt: TGCGCCAGCAGCACCGGGACCTACGAGCAGTACTTC

v_call: TRBV9
clone_size: NA
d_call: TRBD1
j_call: TRBJ1-1
cdr3_aa: CASSVARDRGSLEAFF
cdr3_nt: TGTGCCAGCAGCGTGGCTAGGGACAGGGGTTCTCTGGAAGCTTTCTTT

v_call: TRBV7-9
clone_size: NA
d_call: NA
j_call: TRBJ2-3
cdr3_aa: CASSLALTDTQYF
cdr3_nt: TGTGCCAGCAGCTTAGCCCTTACAGATACGCAGTATTTT

v_call: TRBV27
clone_size: NA
d_call: NA
j_call: TRBJ1-6
cdr3_aa: CASSLGGDGSPLHF
cdr3_nt: TGTGCCAGCAGTTTGGGGGGGGACGGTTCACCCCTCCACTTT

v_call: TRBV6-4
clone_size: NA
d_call: TRBD1
j_call: TRBJ1-1
cdr3_aa: CASSATGGSGTEAFF
cdr3_nt: TGTGCCAGCAGTGCAACAGGGGGCTCGGGGACTGAAGCTTTCTTT

v_call: TRBV10-2
clone_size: once
d_call: NA
j_call: TRBJ1-4
cdr3_aa: CASSPPGFGEKLFF
cdr3_nt: TGCGCCAGCAGTCCCCCGGGGTTTGGTGAAAAACTGTTTTTT